What follows describes a single TCR beta chain. This record belongs to a study of blood T cell repertoires in COVID-19. The assay was immunoSEQ multiplex PCR, and TCRdb's table has in-frame clones only and misses some. The sample holds some 78,000 clones, approximately 90% seen once. V was cut by 6 bases and J by 5 bases, with 16 bases left in between. This CDR3 has 14 residues. Germline CDR1 SNHLY, CDR2 FYNNEI. Sequencing was done on a sample of peripheral blood. The origin of this receptor is a woman older than 75 with active or convalescent COVID-19. The chain uses TRBV2 and TRBJ2-5; no definite D call. CDR3: CASSGASSVETQYF. CDR3 nucleotide sequence: TGTGCCAGCAGCGGAGCTTCGTCAGTGGAGACCCAGTACTTC.